These 5 T cell receptor beta chains came from one sample sequenced in a study of T cells expressing NK-cell markers. Reprocessing the 5' RACE reads, TCRdb reports a single entry for every CDR3 protein and omits DNA. This sample's table has about 390,000 distinct CDR3 sequences. Sequenced input: blood T cells: a sorted CD56 or NKG2C T cell subset, CD4+ or CD8+ T cells, or bulk PBMC T cells (not recorded which). Receptors originate from a woman in her fifties or sixties in good health.

CDR3 loop: CASREGDGYTF. The chain has TRBV4-1 and TRBJ1-2. Looked up from germline, CDR1 is MGHRA and CDR2 is YSYEKL. This CDR3 comprises 11 residues.

V usage is TRBV4-1 and J usage is TRBJ2-4; the D call of TRBD2 rests on TCRdb alone, since no DNA is present to check it. CDR1 and CDR2 from the germline V gene are MGHRA and YSYEKL. There are 15 residues in the CDR3. The CDR3 spells CASSPSESVKNIQYF.

Here the CDR3 reads CASTDPPYNEQFF. The rearrangement joins TRBV19 to TRBJ2-1; TCRdb's D call of TRBD2 is untestable without DNA. The CDR3 is 13 residues long. Germline V lookup: CDR1 LNHDA, CDR2 SQIVND (reference sequence).

This rearrangement joins TRBV6-2 or TRBV6-3 to TRBJ2-5; checking the TCRdb D call of TRBD1 is not possible without DNA. The CDR3 spans 13 residues. CDR1 is MNHEY, CDR2 SVGEGT, per germline. The CDR3 sequence: CASRKTVLETQYF.

This chain uses TRBV18 with TRBJ2-1; as DNA is missing, the TRBD1 call by TCRdb cannot be tested. The CDR3 totals 12 residues. Looked up from germline, CDR1 is KGHSH and CDR2 is LQKENI. This CDR3 is CASSTRAGEQFF.